This T cell receptor (beta chain) came from a study of cytomegalovirus exposure and HLA in healthy donors. Study at large: In an early release, HLA-typed donors contributed about 79 million unique TCR sequences. When 398 donors were genotyped, roughly 82% of them were found to fall in the Caucasian-associated ancestry cluster.

Germline CDR1 is SSHAT and CDR2 is FNYEAQ (reference sequence). The CDR3 runs 15 residues. V lost 2 bases and J 2 bases, leaving 13 bases between the germline ends. The primer mix had 60 Vbeta and 13 Jbeta primers. Profiled with immunoSEQ multiplex PCR; TCRdb holds only in-frame clones, not every one. The sample contains some 98,000 clones, about 80% of which appear only once. With regard to this clone: The antigen is not known.

General observations from the study: For cytomegalovirus status, the classifier reportedly gave diagnoses with high specificity and sensitivity. In a later analysis, TCR beta V- and J-gene trimming showed a link to a missense DCLRE1C variant.

This rearrangement joins TRBV7-7 to TRBJ2-7; D perhaps matches TRBD1 (5 bases). The material sequenced was PBMCs. The TCR sequence derives from a middle-aged man in good health and CMV-seronegative. The CDR3 coding sequence is TGTGCCAGCAGCTTAAGCCAGGGATCCCCCTACGAGCAGTACTTC. Amino acids: CASSLSQGSPYEQYF. Full variable domain (missing parts from reference TRBV7-7 and TRBJ2-7): GAGVSQSPRYKVTKRGQDVTLRCDPISSHATLYWYQQALGQGPEFLTYFNYEAQPDKSGLPSDRFSAERPEGSISTLTIQRTEQRDSAMYRCASSLSQGSPYEQYFGPGTRLTVT.